Shown below are 15 T cell receptor beta chains from a single sample sequenced in a study of human T cells and chemical hapten exposure. Sample time point: patch test 3, about 24 weeks after DPC sensitization. The treatment is: therapeutic diphenylcyclopropenone sensitization with weekly scalp DPC. Using its own MiXCR run on the RACE reads, TCRdb lists one record per CDR3 protein. The table lists about 120,000 distinct CDR3 sequences, roughly 10% of them singletons. Sequencing was performed on whole blood, taken in connection with sensitization to the hapten diphenylcyclopropenone (DPC). The receptors were sampled from a woman aged 50 to 65 with alopecia areata. Some clones in this sample may be carry-over from other donors' samples.

This rearrangement joins TRBV6-6 to TRBJ2-2; D is perhaps TRBD1 or TRBD2 (6 bases each). Trimming removed 6 bases at V and 0 bases at J, with 8 bases between. Germline lookup yields CDR1 MNHNY and CDR2 SVGAGI (reference sequence). The CDR3 runs to 14 residues. The CDR3, as DNA: TGTGCCAGCAGGGAGGGGGCGAACACCGGGGAGCTGTTTTTT. Protein sequence: CASREGANTGELFF.

The V call is TRBV5-1, the J call TRBJ1-5; maybe TRBD1 (6 bases). Germline CDR1 is SGHRS and CDR2 is YFSETQ. The CDR3 extends over 15 amino acids. Trimming removed 3 bases from V and 0 bases from J, with 10 bases in between. CDR3 coding DNA: TGCGCCAGCAGCTGGGGGGCTGATAGCAATCAGCCCCAGCATTTT. Translating gives CASSWGADSNQPQHF.

This clonotype occurred a few times. The rearrangement uses TRBV3-1 and TRBJ1-5, with 8 bases identical to TRBD1. CDR1 is LGHDT, CDR2 YNNKEL, per germline (reference sequence). With V trimmed by 5 bases and J by 9 bases, 12 bases remained unmatched. The CDR3 consists of 15 residues. The chain's CDR3 is CASSYGQGGMGPQHF. CDR3 bases: TGTGCCAGCAGCTACGGACAGGGCGGTATGGGGCCCCAGCATTTT.

This chain uses TRBV19 with TRBJ1-4, with 9 positions matching TRBD1. The CDR3 extends over 15 amino acids. Per germline, CDR1 LNHDA and CDR2 SQIVND (reference sequence). V lost 5 bases, J lost 7 bases, and 8 bases stayed unmatched. Here the CDR3 DNA reads TGTGCCAGTAGTTCCCCGGGACAGGGAATTGAAAAACTGTTTTTT. Translating it yields CASSSPGQGIEKLFF.

Note on this clonotype: A read error is likely, as this CDR3 ends without the conserved phenylalanine or tryptophan. J is TRBJ2-5 and V is TRBV13, with 8 bases aligning to TRBD2. The CDR3 runs to 16 residues. Germline-derived CDR1 and CDR2 are PRHDT and FYEKMQ (reference sequence). Losses at the gene ends were 1 base for V and 7 bases for J; bases not matched to a gene: 11. The DNA for the CDR3 is TGTGCCAGCAGCTTAGAGGCTAGCGGGCGCACCGGGACCCAGTACTTA. Its translation is CASSLEASGRTGTQYL.

The chain employs TRBV3-1 and TRBJ1-5, with D tentatively TRBD1 (6 bases). V lost 5 bases and J 5 bases, leaving 16 bases between the germline ends. CDR1 and CDR2 from the germline V gene are LGHDT and YNNKEL (reference sequence). The CDR3 extends over 15 amino acids. The CDR3, as DNA: TGTGCCAGCAGCTCGTCAAGGAGGGGGGATCAGCCCCAGCATTTT. Its protein is CASSSSRRGDQPQHF.

This clonotype was seen repeatedly, ten times or more. The J gene is TRBJ2-3, the V gene TRBV20-1, with 9 positions matching TRBD2. Germline CDR1 and CDR2: DFQATT and SNEGSKA (reference sequence). Germline trimming cut 0 bases from V and 4 bases from J; bases unmatched to any gene: 14. The length of the CDR3 is 18 residues. CDR3 nucleotides: TGCAGTGCTAGAGATAGACTAGCGGAAACGAATCAGGCAGATACGCAGTATTTT. Translating gives CSARDRLAETNQADTQYF.

This clonotype was seen a few times. This sequence joins TRBV20-1 and TRBJ2-2; 12 nucleotides match TRBD2. Germline CDR1 reads DFQATT; CDR2 reads SNEGSKA (reference sequence). CDR3 length: 14 residues. The V and J ends lost 4 bases and 6 bases, in that order; junction bases with no gene match: 3. CDR3 sequence reads: CSANLAGGSGELFF. CDR3 bases: TGCAGTGCTAATCTAGCGGGAGGGTCCGGGGAGCTGTTTTTT.

The sample holds a few counts of this clonotype. The chain combines TRBV29-1 with TRBJ2-7; maybe TRBD2 (6 bases). The length of the CDR3 is 11 residues. Trimming stripped 7 bases from V and 5 bases from J, with 12 bases between. Germline values: CDR1 SQVTM, CDR2 ANQGSEA. CDR3 residues: CSARRGHEQYF. DNA for the CDR3: TGCAGCGCCCGGCGGGGCCACGAGCAGTACTTC.

The chain is built from TRBV7-8 and TRBJ1-5, with TRBD1 matching over 7 bases. Trimming removed 6 bases from V and 6 bases from J; junction bases left unmatched: 11. The CDR3 contains 15 residues. Per germline, CDR1 SGHVS and CDR2 FQNEAQ. The CDR3 nucleotides read TGTGCCAGCAGTTTAAGGACAGGATGGGGTCAGCCCCAGCATTTT. Translated: CASSLRTGWGQPQHF.

The chain uses TRBV24-1 and TRBJ1-3; D is perhaps TRBD1 (5 bases). CDR3 length equals 19 residues. Germline CDR1 KGHDR, CDR2 SFDVKD. Trimming removed 2 bases from V and 1 base from J, with 20 bases in between. In nucleotides, the CDR3 is TGTGCCACCAGTGATTGTTGGGGGGTCCGGCAGGAGTCTGGAAACACCATATATTTT. Amino acids: CATSDCWGVRQESGNTIYF.

Ten or more counts support this clonotype. The chain joins TRBV25-1 to TRBJ2-7, with D perhaps TRBD2 (6 bases). This CDR3 spans 18 amino acids. Trimming shortened V by 4 bases and J by 5 bases, and 27 bases separated the two germline ends. Germline CDR1 reads MGHDK; CDR2 reads SYGVNS. The CDR3 nucleotides are TGTGCCAGCAGTGGGCCGCGGAGGGAAGGATCCGTCCCGGACGAGCAGTACTTC. It codes for CASSGPRREGSVPDEQYF.

This chain's CDR3 is CAWRPGLNYEQYF. In DNA form, the CDR3 reads TGTGCCTGGAGACCGGGACTGAACTACGAGCAGTACTTC. The V call is TRBV30, the J call TRBJ2-7, with D possibly being TRBD2 (6 bases). The CDR3 runs 13 residues. Germline V gene lookup returns CDR1 GTSNPN and CDR2 SVGIG (reference sequence). The V and J ends lost 3 bases and 3 bases respectively, with 12 bases between them.

This clonotype was detected ten times or more. This CDR3 reads CASSFGGGEQYF. CDR3 DNA sequence: TGTGCCAGCAGTTTTGGGGGAGGCGAGCAGTACTTC. This chain connects TRBV12-3 or TRBV12-4 to TRBJ2-7; maybe TRBD2 (6 bases). Trimming took 3 bases from V and 6 from J, leaving 9 bases between them. There are 12 residues in the CDR3.

The gene calls are TRBV20-1 and TRBJ1-5; D is unresolved. V lost 6 bases and J lost 7, with 13 bases in between. Germline assignment: CDR1 DFQATT and CDR2 SNEGSKA (reference sequence). CDR3 length equals 12 residues. CDR3: CSAHTGGQPQHF. The CDR3 DNA reads as TGCAGTGCCCACACGGGCGGGCAGCCCCAGCATTTT.